What follows is one T cell receptor beta chain and its context. The sample holds a few counts of this clonotype. Its binding antigen is unknown. The sample holds no much larger clone one base away, and base qualities are not on file. The receptor library was made with multiplex PCR. The sample was run on an Illumina HiSeq 4000. TCR beta libraries were built with iRepertoire HTBI primers and Arm-PCR amplification of CDR3 regions. Before sequencing, the PCR products went through gel purification. Concerning the study's data processing: Gene usage analysis of CDR3 amino acid clonotypes used the approximately 62 TRBV and about 15 TRBJ segments found across samples. COPE and FqMerger were used to merge the filtered high-quality paired reads into contigs. Contigs were aligned with BLAST to IMGT TRBV, TRBD and TRBJ reference genes, and CDR3 was defined per IMGT. Any clonotype with a frequency above 0.1% was classified as a highly expanded clone. Shannon entropy served as the measure of repertoire diversity, while the Gini coefficient captured V-J evenness. Clonotypes shared by more than one individual were considered public. TCRdb handled the public reads itself, with Q25 trimming in fastp and clone calling in MiXCR, and kept productive beta chains. When rows share a CDR3 protein, they turn into one entry using the most common DNA and genes. None of the V and J calls come from the authors' own analysis; TCRdb made them. This sample has roughly 510,000 distinct CDR3 sequences in its table, and around 15% of those were observed once. The ten largest account for approximately 12% of the sample.

Per the publication, the time point label means: newly diagnosed GD, antithyroid drugs for less than 3 months. For both TCR sequencing and RNA sequencing, RNA was extracted from PBMCs in TRIzol. Graves' disease was diagnosed according to American Thyroid Association guidelines. Patients were recruited from an endocrinology department in Xi'an, China. Each patient gave roughly 10 milliliters of peripheral blood, collected in an EDTA anticoagulant tube. Ficoll Paque Plus density gradient separation was used to isolate PBMCs, and no further T cell sorting was performed. RNA quality was checked with an Agilent 2100 Bioanalyzer and agarose gel, and concentration with a NanoDrop 2000. This sample was included in a study of regulatory T cells in long-lasting Graves disease (dated by TCRdb to the early 2020s). Looking at the study overall: Antithyroid drugs had been taken for less than 3 months by newly diagnosed Graves' disease patients. Persistent Graves' disease patients were compared with newly diagnosed Graves' disease patients by peripheral blood TCR sequencing and RNA sequencing. The study took place in China and was registered as a clinical trial. A total of about 35 samples underwent TCR sequencing, from about 13 patients with persistent Graves' disease and around 20 patients with newly diagnosed Graves' disease. What the authors observed across the whole study: The study examined only peripheral blood because the primary lesion, thyroid tissue, could not be accessed. The authors noted that the small sample size was a limitation that may lower accuracy. A larger number of public clonotypes was shared among persistent patients (about 2,700) than among newly diagnosed patients (roughly 930). Compared with newly diagnosed patients, patients with persistent Graves' disease had lower TCR Shannon entropy and fewer highly expanded clones, which suggests clonal expansion. Sequencing and analysis were restricted to the TCR beta chain.

The sample also formed part of further work on T cells in Graves' hyperthyroidism and ophthalmopathy. In that second paper, the authors write: Stable Graves' hyperthyroidism was defined as no progression to ophthalmopathy during 18 months of follow-up. The hyperthyroidism patients were between 18 and 65 years old and newly diagnosed, with a disease duration of less than 2 months. Patients with uncontrolled infections, other autoimmune diseases, pregnancy or lactation were excluded. Diagnoses were established on the basis of clinical symptoms, serum thyroxine and TRAb, thyroid ultrasound, and orbital computed tomography. A first-round RT-PCR of the TCR CDR3 used the HTBI primer set with the Qiagen OneStep RT-PCR kit. Most expanded thyroid clonotypes (frequency above 0.001) were also found in blood, which suggests that blood repertoires may mirror thyroid immune responses. In cross-validation, a model built on a 13 V-J signature told ophthalmopathy apart from stable hyperthyroidism with 85% to 90% sensitivity and 81% to 82% specificity, and in testing the same model reached 80%/75%. In validation, the model predicted progression to ophthalmopathy with approximately 69% sensitivity and 72% to 75% specificity, a median of about 6.7 months before onset. A discovery cohort of roughly 100 patients, 43 with Graves' ophthalmopathy and under 60 with stable Graves' hyperthyroidism, was used to find distinguishing TCR V-J signatures. Prospective prediction of ophthalmopathy was tested in an independent validation cohort consisting of under 20 hyperthyroidism patients and around 16 patients who later progressed to ophthalmopathy. The 85 to 100 discovery patients were divided at random into training and test sets in a 7:3 ratio. In several Graves' hyperthyroidism patients, the study also compared T-cell repertoires from thyroid tissue with T-cell repertoires from blood. After sampling, hyperthyroidism patients received methimazole starting at 30 mg daily, and ophthalmopathy patients received high-dose intravenous methylprednisolone. The libraries were constructed in a second round of multiplex PCR and then size-selected and purified. Paired-end sequencing of the libraries was performed with 100 bp reads on an Illumina HiSeq2000. SOAPnuke was used to process the raw data, with reads discarded if the reads contained adapters or uncalled bases, had a mean Phred below 15, or lacked an exact constant-primer or identifier match. COPE v1.2.5 was used to merge the high-quality paired reads, and each unique nucleotide sequence was defined as a clonotype. MiTCR v1.1 was used to align the clonotypes against IMGT TRBV, TRBD and TRBJ reference segments. The analysis was restricted to V-J combinations with a frequency above 0.0001, which together covered just over 99% of the repertoires. A TCS score was defined as the ratio of F50 (clonal expansion) to E x V (chaos), with BLOSUM62-based TCRdist applied between CDR3 peptides within each V-J. Welch's t-statistics and random forest reduced some 510 V-J features to 13, which were used in a naive Bayes classifier (R e1071). Sample size was not statistically predetermined, and investigators were not blinded to group allocation. The paper reports TCR Vbeta CDR3 sequencing of fewer than 150 peripheral blood samples: some 41 ophthalmopathy, under 80 hyperthyroidism and around 17 progressor patients.

Material: peripheral blood mononuclear cells (PBMCs), obtained at new diagnosis, from a patient treated with antithyroid drugs. This receptor was taken from a man between 18 and 29 years old with Graves disease. Donor details come from another sample of the same person, matched by shared clones.

The DNA reads TGTGCCAGCAGCCCCACTAGCGGGAGATCTATCCGCGAGCAGTACTTC. Translated, this gives CASSPTSGRSIREQYF. This sequence uses TRBV3-1 and TRBJ2-7; TRBD2 fits 11 bases in the junction. The CDR3 starts with the cysteine, ends with the phenylalanine, and has 16 residues. Of the read, only the CDR3 DNA is kept; its 48 bases are in frame from base 1. Per the germline V gene (reference sequence), LGHDT is the CDR1 and YNNKEL is the CDR2. Relative to germline, V is missing 4 bases and J is missing 6 bases, with 11 bases of the junction outside any gene match.